Presented here are 27 T cell receptor beta chains from one specimen sequenced in a study of blood T cells in healthy people across ages. The authors ran a second PCR of 7 to 11 cycles using a sample-barcoded 5' primer and a J-beta primer mix. MiXCR, applied by TCRdb to the 5' RACE reads, yields one record per CDR3 protein. Seen here are 600,000 or so distinct CDR3 sequences, 47% observed once, and the top ten hold 20% to 25%. Sequenced sample: blood. Source of these receptors: a man older than 75 in good health.

The CDR3 sequence: CSARGNLGQGSYEQYF. The CDR3 DNA reads TGCAGTGCTAGGGGGAACCTGGGACAGGGCTCCTACGAGCAGTACTTC. V gene TRBV20-1 combines with J gene TRBJ2-7; 9 bases line up with TRBD1. The CDR3 is 16 residues long. J gave up 0 bases and V 3 bases, and 9 bases lay outside the gene matches. Germline CDR1 and CDR2: DFQATT and SNEGSKA (reference sequence).

The V call is TRBV6-2 or TRBV6-3, the J call TRBJ2-3; 9 bases agree with TRBD2. J gave up 8 bases and V 8 bases, and 11 bases lay outside the gene matches. The germline V gene encodes CDR1 MNHEY and CDR2 SVGEGT. CDR3 length: 14 residues. The CDR3 DNA follows: TGTGCCAGCGACTTGGCGGGAGGGCCGGTTACGCAGTATTTT. As protein: CASDLAGGPVTQYF.

This clonotype was counted between two and nine times. The chain has TRBV24-1 and TRBJ2-2; D is unclear. The CDR3 has 13 amino acids. The germline gives CDR1 KGHDR, CDR2 SFDVKD. With 4 bases removed from V and 5 bases from J, the gap between germline ends came to 7 bases. The CDR3 here is CATSDRETGELFF. CDR3 in DNA: TGTGCCACCAGTGACCGTGAGACCGGGGAGCTGTTTTTT.

Concerning this clonotype itself: One end of the junction varies from germline; a read error may be responsible. The chain has TRBV25-1 and TRBJ1-2; no reliable D call. Looked up from germline, CDR1 is MGHDK and CDR2 is SYGVNS. The CDR3 is made up of 15 amino acids. The CDR3 DNA sequence: TGTGCCGGCAGTCCATGGGGAGGCGGTAACTATGGCTACACCTTC. The encoded protein is CAGSPWGGGNYGYTF.

This chain uses TRBV28 with TRBJ2-4; no firm D call. The CDR3 has 12 amino acids. V was pared by 5 bases and J by 7 bases, with 9 bases between. Germline CDR1 is MDHEN and CDR2 is SYDVKM. The CDR3 loop is CASSVKGNIQYF. CDR3 in DNA: TGTGCCAGCAGTGTAAAAGGGAACATTCAGTACTTC.

This clonotype has only a few counts. V usage is TRBV4-3 and J usage is TRBJ2-6; D remains unclear. Looked up from germline, CDR1 is LGHNA and CDR2 is YSLEER. The CDR3 has 18 residues. The V and J ends lost 5 bases and 0 bases respectively, with 17 bases between them. The CDR3 bases are TGCGCCAGCAGCATTACAACAGTTACCTACTCTGGGGCCAACGTCCTGACTTTC. It codes for CASSITTVTYSGANVLTF.

This chain links TRBV7-2 with TRBJ2-5; 7 bases are a match to TRBD1. The DNA end favors TRBJ2-7, so the J call may be wrong. The CDR3 totals 15 residues. Germline V lookup: CDR1 SGHTA, CDR2 FQGNSA. DNA of the CDR3: TGTGCCAGCAGCCTAGGCCCAAACAGGGGCAACGAGCAGTACTTC. Translation: CASSLGPNRGNEQYF.

DNA for the CDR3: TGCGCCAGCAGCCAGGCGACTAGCCTCTTCCAAGAGACCCAGTACTTC. This codes for CASSQATSLFQETQYF. The genes are TRBV4-1 and TRBJ2-5; 7 nucleotides align to TRBD2. V shed 3 bases and J 1 base; nucleotides not matched to a gene: 8. The germline V gene has CDR1 MGHRA and CDR2 YSYEKL. This CDR3 is 16 amino acids long.

In its sample, this clonotype was seen a few times. The chain recombines TRBV7-9 with TRBJ2-1; D possibly matches TRBD1 or TRBD2 (5 bases each). In germline, CDR1 is SEHNR, CDR2 FQNEAQ (reference sequence). V lost 6 bases, J lost 8 bases, and 20 bases lay in between. CDR3 length: 15 residues. CDR3 in amino acids: CASSSGKRVYDEQFF. The CDR3 DNA reads TGTGCCAGCAGTTCAGGGAAGAGGGTTTATGATGAGCAGTTCTTC.

This clonotype was recorded once. The CDR3: CASSKVGTGGGKNIQYF. As DNA, the CDR3 is TGTGCCAGCAGCAAAGTCGGTACAGGGGGAGGCAAAAACATTCAGTACTTC. The rearrangement links TRBV21-1 to TRBJ2-4; whether TRBD1, the table's D call, matches the DNA was not checked. TRBV21-1 counts as a pseudogene. This CDR3 region has 17 residues.

The chain combines TRBV28 with TRBJ1-5; D unresolved. The V end lost 6 bases, the J end lost 3 bases, and 15 bases lay between the germline ends. The CDR3 contains 15 residues. Germline CDR1 MDHEN, CDR2 SYDVKM. CDR3 protein: CASSHDQANNQPQHF. The CDR3 DNA sequence: TGTGCCAGCAGCCACGATCAGGCGAACAATCAGCCCCAGCATTTT.

V usage is TRBV12-3 or TRBV12-4 and J usage is TRBJ2-7; 8 nucleotides align to TRBD1. J was trimmed by 1 base and V by 5 bases; bases with no gene match: 7. The CDR3 sequence is 15 residues long. The CDR3: CASSGDRGWSYEQYF. The CDR3 nucleotides read TGTGCCAGCAGTGGCGACAGGGGATGGTCCTACGAGCAGTACTTC.

As concerns this clonotype: Since a much larger clone is just one base distant, this may be a read error. In DNA form, the CDR3 reads TGTGCCAGCAGCTTTGGGGGCAGCGGGGGCCCAGCCAAAAACATTCAGTACTTC. Its translation: CASSFGGSGGPAKNIQYF. V and J are TRBV7-2 and TRBJ2-4; 8 bases agree with TRBD2. There are 18 residues in the CDR3. Germline CDR1 reads SGHTA; CDR2 reads FQGNSA. J lost 0 bases, V lost 3 bases, and 10 bases had no gene match.

This clonotype showed up many times. The rearrangement joins TRBV6-6 to TRBJ2-7; D tentatively fits TRBD1 or TRBD2 (5 bases each). V was trimmed by 10 bases and J by 2 bases, leaving 15 bases between them. This CDR3 is built from 13 residues. Germline lookup yields CDR1 MNHNY and CDR2 SVGAGI (reference sequence). The CDR3 DNA reads as TGTGCCACCGGTGGGGGTGCTGCCTACGAGCAGTACTTC. Protein sequence: CATGGGAAYEQYF.

V and J are TRBV12-3 or TRBV12-4 and TRBJ1-6, with D maybe TRBD1 (5 bases). V shed 2 bases and J shed 9 bases, with 11 bases lying between them. There are 14 residues in the CDR3. In DNA, the CDR3 is TGTGCCAGCAGTTTACAGGGAGGGAGTTCACCCCTCCACTTT. It translates to CASSLQGGSSPLHF.

The rearrangement links TRBV7-2 to TRBJ2-3; a possible D gene is TRBD1 (5 bases). The CDR3 runs to 14 residues. Trimming left V 5 bases short and J 0 bases short, with 9 bases between. Germline values: CDR1 SGHTA, CDR2 FQGNSA. The DNA of the CDR3 is TGTGCCAGCAGCCCGACAGCTAGCACAGATACGCAGTATTTT. Translated: CASSPTASTDTQYF.

With respect to this clonotype: This sequence may be a read error, since a much larger clone differs from it by one base. The CDR3 region has the DNA TGTGCCAGCAGGACAGCTGGACAGCTACTCCATGGCTACACCTTC. This sequence encodes CASRTAGQLLHGYTF. The genes are TRBV6-5 and TRBJ1-2; the D gene is possibly TRBD1 (6 bases). This CDR3 region has 15 residues. Trimming pared 6 bases from V and 6 bases from J, leaving 20 bases between. CDR1 is MNHEY and CDR2 is SVGAGI in the germline V gene.

This clonotype showed up just a few times. V usage is TRBV7-2 and J usage is TRBJ1-5; 9 bases agree with TRBD1. The length of the CDR3 is 14 residues. The V segment lost 6 bases and the J segment 4 bases; nucleotides outside the gene matches: 4. Germline-derived CDR1 and CDR2 are SGHTA and FQGNSA. CDR3 sequence (DNA): TGTGCCAGCAGGATAGGGACAGGGAATCAGCCCCAGCATTTT. This sequence encodes CASRIGTGNQPQHF.

This clonotype has more than one count but fewer than ten. The V and J genes are TRBV7-2 and TRBJ2-3; 8 bases agree with TRBD2. Germline V gives CDR1 SGHTA, CDR2 FQGNSA. The V segment lost 7 bases and the J segment 1 base; nucleotides outside the gene matches: 7. The CDR3 has 15 residues. CDR3 coding DNA: TGTGCCAGCAACCACCCAGCGGGAGGCACAGATACGCAGTATTTT. It translates to CASNHPAGGTDTQYF.

This clonotype was observed many times. The chain uses TRBV5-1 and TRBJ2-7; TRBD1 is a possible D gene (6 bases). The CDR3 runs to 13 residues. Germline CDR1 and CDR2: SGHRS and YFSETQ. Trimming removed 3 bases at V and 2 bases at J, with 9 bases between. DNA for the CDR3: TGCGCCAGCAGCTCCGGGACAACCTACGAGCAGTACTTC. Its translation is CASSSGTTYEQYF.

This sequence joins TRBV5-1 and TRBJ2-7, with 9 positions matching TRBD1. CDR1 is SGHRS, CDR2 YFSETQ, per germline. Trimming at V came to 0 bases and at J to 0 bases, leaving 4 bases not matched to a gene. The CDR3 is made up of 16 amino acids. The CDR3 loop reads CASSLGRTGASYEQYF. CDR3 bases: TGCGCCAGCAGCTTGGGTAGGACAGGGGCCTCCTACGAGCAGTACTTC.

DNA of the CDR3: TGTGCCAGCATCCGAGGCGGGACGAGCGGGTCTCCCCCAGATACGCAGTATTTT. Its protein is CASIRGGTSGSPPDTQYF. V is TRBV28 and J is TRBJ2-3, with a weak D call TRBD2 (6 bases). CDR3 length equals 18 residues. Trimming took 7 bases from V and 4 from J, leaving 27 bases between them. The germline CDR1 and CDR2 sequences are MDHEN and SYDVKM.

The gene calls are TRBV6-5 and TRBJ1-1; perhaps TRBD1 as D (6 bases). The CDR3 runs 14 residues. CDR1 is MNHEY, CDR2 SVGAGI, per germline. The V end was cut by 8 bases, the J end by 1 base, with 14 bases between. Here the CDR3 reads CASVDRSRNTEAFF. CDR3 DNA sequence: TGTGCCAGCGTTGACAGGTCGAGGAACACTGAAGCTTTCTTT.

The chain is built from TRBV5-1 and TRBJ1-2; D unclear. The germline V gene encodes CDR1 SGHRS and CDR2 YFSETQ. Trimming took 0 bases from V and 0 from J, leaving 9 bases between them. The CDR3 length is 15 residues. CDR3 region: CASSLGPVANYGYTF. In nucleotides, the CDR3 is TGCGCCAGCAGCTTGGGACCGGTAGCTAACTATGGCTACACCTTC.

This clonotype was detected only once. The chain links TRBV20-1 to TRBJ1-2, with unresolved D. V was cut by 0 bases and J by 4 bases, with 9 bases left in between. This CDR3 has 13 residues. Germline CDR1 and CDR2: DFQATT and SNEGSKA (reference sequence). CDR3 nucleotide sequence: TGCAGTGCTAGAGATAGGGATCCCTATGGCTACACCTTC. Its translation is CSARDRDPYGYTF.

This clonotype showed up just a few times. This chain's CDR3 is CASSLVGVPLKTQYF. In DNA form, the CDR3 reads TGTGCCAGCAGTTTAGTCGGGGTTCCCTTAAAGACCCAGTACTTC. V is TRBV27 and J is TRBJ2-7, with D perhaps TRBD2 (5 bases). The DNA end is more similar to TRBJ2-5, so the J call may be wrong. CDR1 is MNHEY, CDR2 SMNVEV, per germline (reference sequence). The CDR3 consists of 15 residues.

This rearrangement joins TRBV12-3 or TRBV12-4 to TRBJ2-3; 7 bases map to TRBD2. V dropped 4 bases and J dropped 1; count of bases not matched to a gene: 8. The CDR3 is made up of 16 amino acids. The CDR3 here is CASSSLSGERTDTQYF. The DNA of the CDR3 is TGTGCCAGCAGTTCCCTCAGCGGGGAACGCACAGATACGCAGTATTTT.